The source of this T cell receptor (beta chain) is a study of blood T cell repertoires in COVID-19. Study-wide background: PBMCs, B-cell-depleted T cells, or T cells provided the cDNA or gDNA that made up the material.

The V end was cut by 1 base, the J end by 6 bases, with 7 bases between. This CDR3 comprises 13 residues. Germline CDR1 LNHNV, CDR2 YYDKDF (reference sequence). In the original analysis: How many nucleated cells were present was estimated from reference gene primer amplification. Profiled with immunoSEQ multiplex PCR; TCRdb holds only in-frame clones, not every one. D and trimming come from the DNA, and the V and J calls and clone size come from that table. The table records approximately 200,000 clones, about 81% of them present only once. This chain joins TRBV15 and TRBJ1-5; no clear D. The sequencing input was peripheral blood. The receptor was derived from an elderly woman with COVID-19, enrolled during active disease. This CDR3 is CATSRVPGQPQHF. In DNA form, the CDR3 reads TGTGCCACCAGCAGAGTCCCAGGTCAGCCCCAGCATTTT. The full variable domain, with the rest looked up from reference TRBV15 and TRBJ1-5, is DAMVIQNPRYQVTQFGKPVTLSCSQTLNHNVMYWYQQKSSQAPKLLFHYYDKDFNNEADTPDNFQSRRPNTSFCFLDIRSPGLGDTAMYLCATSRVPGQPQHFGDGTRLSIL.